This entry lists 25 T cell receptor beta chains sequenced from one sample in a study of T cell repertoires in cytomegalovirus infection. Antigens of these TCRs are unknown. TCRdb processed the reads anew with MiXCR; each CDR3 protein has one entry. Of under 200,000 distinct CDR3 sequences listed, less than 25% are singletons. Sample: CD8+ T cells from cultured PBMCs, taken from culture after CMV antigen stimulation. The source is a human donor in good health (CMV status not recorded). Some clones in this sample may be carry-over from other donors' samples.

This clonotype has more than one count but fewer than ten. J is TRBJ1-1 and V is TRBV4-1; D remains unclear. With 1 base removed from V and 1 base from J, the gap between germline ends came to 10 bases. CDR1 is MGHRA, CDR2 YSYEKL, per germline. The CDR3 spans 15 residues. CDR3 nucleotides: TGCGCCAGCAGCCAAGTTGGACGGGGGAACACTGAAGCTTTCTTT. This gives the protein CASSQVGRGNTEAFF.

This clonotype was counted ten times or more. The CDR3 DNA reads TGTGCCAGCAGCCCGGCCGCGGCGGCAGAGACCCAGTACTTC. Protein sequence: CASSPAAAAETQYF. The V and J genes are TRBV12-3 or TRBV12-4 and TRBJ2-5; D not certain. The CDR3 contains 14 residues. V dropped 6 bases and J dropped 4 bases, with 15 bases sitting between them.

The chain employs TRBV29-1 and TRBJ2-1; 14 positions match TRBD2. Germline V lookup: CDR1 SQVTM, CDR2 ANQGSEA. The CDR3 runs to 14 residues. The V gene end was trimmed by 7 bases and the J gene end by 7 bases; junction bases not matched to a gene: 6. CDR3 amino acids: CSGRLAGGPNEQFF. CDR3 DNA: TGCAGCGGGAGACTAGCGGGGGGGCCGAATGAGCAGTTCTTC.

The J gene is TRBJ2-7, the V gene TRBV2; D remains ambiguous. Germline-derived CDR1 and CDR2 are SNHLY and FYNNEI. The V and J ends lost 7 bases and 3 bases respectively, with 4 bases between them. This CDR3 is 10 amino acids long. CDR3 in amino acids: CASTNYEQYF. CDR3 in DNA: TGTGCCAGCACCAACTACGAGCAGTACTTC.

This clonotype has more than one count but fewer than ten. This chain connects TRBV7-8 to TRBJ1-1, with a tentative D call TRBD1 (5 bases). Germline V lookup: CDR1 SGHVS, CDR2 FQNEAQ. V was cut by 4 bases and J by 4 bases, with 19 bases left in between. The CDR3 runs 16 residues. CDR3 in DNA: TGTGCCAGCAGCTCTGGGCCTGGGGGTCCGATCACTGAAGCTTTCTTT. It encodes CASSSGPGGPITEAFF.

This clonotype was picked up a small number of times. The rearrangement links TRBV10-3 to TRBJ1-1, with no clear D. V dropped 3 bases and J dropped 4 bases, with 6 bases sitting between them. The CDR3 runs to 12 residues. Germline-derived CDR1 and CDR2 are ENHRY and SYGVKD. The CDR3 spells CAISESITEAFF. CDR3 coding DNA: TGTGCCATCAGTGAAAGTATCACTGAAGCTTTCTTT.

This clonotype has only a few counts. The rearrangement links TRBV5-4 to TRBJ1-3, with TRBD1 as a possible D gene (6 bases). The CDR3 spans 14 residues. Germline V lookup: CDR1 SGHNT, CDR2 YYREEE (reference sequence). Trimming removed 0 bases at V and 8 bases at J, with 12 bases between. CDR3 sequence: CASSLGQGIDTIYF. The CDR3 nucleotides read TGTGCCAGCAGCTTGGGGCAGGGGATAGACACCATATATTTT.

Only one count was recorded for this clonotype. The gene calls are TRBV28 and TRBJ2-7; 10 positions agree with TRBD1. Looked up from germline, CDR1 is MDHEN and CDR2 is SYDVKM. CDR3 length: 16 residues. After removal of 6 bases from V and 3 bases from J, the junction contained 11 bases not matched to a gene. In nucleotides, the CDR3 is TGTGCCAGCAGCATAACCGGGACAGGGGATTACTACGAGCAGTACTTC. This codes for CASSITGTGDYYEQYF.

This clonotype turned up a few times. V gene TRBV4-1 combines with J gene TRBJ1-2; D unclear. The CDR3 contains 16 residues. The V and J ends lost 0 bases and 0 bases respectively, with 11 bases between them. Per the germline V gene, CDR1 is MGHRA and CDR2 is YSYEKL. CDR3 bases: TGCGCCAGCAGCCAAGAAAGGCAGGCCGCTAACTATGGCTACACCTTC. This codes for CASSQERQAANYGYTF.

The chain links TRBV29-1 to TRBJ1-2, with D possibly TRBD1 on 5 matching bases. Deletions cut 3 bases from V and 8 bases from J, with 7 bases between. The CDR3 is made up of 10 amino acids. Germline V gene lookup returns CDR1 SQVTM and CDR2 ANQGSEA. CDR3 sequence: CSVDGAGYTF. The CDR3 bases are TGCAGCGTTGATGGGGCAGGCTACACCTTC.

This rearrangement joins TRBV28 to TRBJ1-6; D not certain. CDR3 size: 16 residues. V was clipped by 2 bases and J by 0 bases, with 8 bases between them. CDR1 and CDR2 from the germline V gene are MDHEN and SYDVKM. The CDR3 sequence: CASSLRRASYNSPLHF. Written as DNA, the CDR3 is TGTGCCAGCAGTTTACGGAGGGCCTCCTATAATTCACCCCTCCACTTT.

This clonotype was seen more than once but under ten times. V gene TRBV4-2 combines with J gene TRBJ1-5; D remains unclear. Germline loops: CDR1 LGHNA, CDR2 YNFKEQ. This CDR3 region has 16 residues. The V and J ends lost 0 bases and 4 bases respectively, with 13 bases between them. CDR3 sequence (DNA): TGTGCCAGCAGCCAAGATCAACTGTTGAGAAATCAGCCCCAGCATTTT. Its translation: CASSQDQLLRNQPQHF.

Many counts were recorded for this clonotype. The V gene is TRBV27, the J gene TRBJ1-5; 8 bases map to TRBD1. After removal of 1 base from V and 4 bases from J, the junction contained 6 bases not matched to a gene. In germline, CDR1 is MNHEY, CDR2 SMNVEV (reference sequence). CDR3 length equals 16 residues. The CDR3 DNA follows: TGTGCCAGCAGTTTATGGGGGACAGGAGGAAATCAGCCCCAGCATTTT. Amino acid sequence: CASSLWGTGGNQPQHF.

This chain links TRBV28 with TRBJ2-7; D is possibly TRBD1 (7 bases). The ends were cut back, 3 bases at V and 5 bases at J, with 14 bases in the middle. The CDR3 is 14 amino acids. The V gene's germline CDR1 is MDHEN and CDR2 SYDVKM. CDR3 coding DNA: TGTGCCAGCAGTTTCCCCCAGGGGGGAGACGAGCAGTACTTC. Its translation: CASSFPQGGDEQYF.

This clonotype has just a few counts. V usage is TRBV12-3 or TRBV12-4 and J usage is TRBJ1-2, with unresolved D. V dropped 5 bases and J dropped 8 bases, with 21 bases sitting between them. The CDR3 is 15 amino acids. The CDR3 DNA reads TGTGCCAGCAGTCTAGGGAGTCCCTTACCCGGGGGCTACACCTTC. Its translation: CASSLGSPLPGGYTF.

This clonotype was seen a handful of times. The DNA for the CDR3 is TGTGCCAGCAGCTTAGAGACTACCTCCTACGAGCAGTACTTC. Its translation: CASSLETTSYEQYF. V and J are TRBV7-9 and TRBJ2-7; TRBD2 might be the D (5 bases). The CDR3 totals 14 residues. The V end lost 1 base, the J end lost 0 bases, and 7 bases lay between the germline ends. The germline V gene encodes CDR1 SEHNR and CDR2 FQNEAQ (reference sequence).

This clonotype was seen more than once but under ten times. This rearrangement joins TRBV5-4 to TRBJ2-7; 7 bases map to TRBD1. The CDR3 runs 15 residues. Germline values: CDR1 SGHNT, CDR2 YYREEE (reference sequence). The V gene end was trimmed by 4 bases and the J gene end by 0 bases; junction bases not matched to a gene: 7. DNA of the CDR3: TGTGCCAGCAGCCCTAACGGACAGGCCTCCTACGAGCAGTACTTC. Amino acids: CASSPNGQASYEQYF.

The chain uses TRBV19 and TRBJ1-1, with 7 nucleotides matching TRBD1. The CDR3 loop spans 16 amino acids. V shed 0 bases and J 0 bases; nucleotides not matched to a gene: 4. Germline V lookup: CDR1 LNHDA, CDR2 SQIVND (reference sequence). CDR3 sequence: CASSIDRTGLNTEAFF. The DNA for the CDR3 is TGTGCCAGTAGTATAGATCGGACAGGTTTGAACACTGAAGCTTTCTTT.

At least ten counts were recorded for this clonotype. V gene TRBV7-4 combines with J gene TRBJ2-1, with D perhaps matching TRBD1 (6 bases). The germline CDR1 and CDR2 sequences are SGHVT and SQSDAQ. This CDR3 region has 17 residues. V was pared by 2 bases and J by 2 bases, with 16 bases between. The CDR3 coding sequence is TGTGCCAGCAGCTTACTCCGGCCCCAGGGGCCCTACAATGAGCAGTTCTTC. This sequence encodes CASSLLRPQGPYNEQFF.

V gene TRBV7-2 combines with J gene TRBJ2-7; D might be TRBD1 or TRBD2, each matching 6 bases. Germline assignment: CDR1 SGHTA and CDR2 FQGNSA. The CDR3 covers 14 residues. V shed 2 bases and J shed 5 bases, with 13 bases lying between them. CDR3 coding DNA: TGTGCCAGCAGCTTATTCGGGGGCGAACACGAGCAGTACTTC. Amino acids: CASSLFGGEHEQYF.

This clonotype was counted a few times. V usage is TRBV28 and J usage is TRBJ2-7; tentatively, D is TRBD1 (6 bases). V was clipped by 3 bases and J by 1 base, with 13 bases between them. Germline V gene sequence: CDR1 MDHEN, CDR2 SYDVKM. The CDR3 runs to 15 residues. The CDR3 nucleotides are TGTGCCAGCAGTTTCTCAGGGGCCAGGTCCTACGAGCAGTACTTC. Translated: CASSFSGARSYEQYF.

Concerning this clonotype itself: A much larger clone is a single base away; this may be a read error. The chain recombines TRBV10-3 with TRBJ1-1, with D possibly matching TRBD1 (5 bases). Trimming shortened V by 8 bases and J by 4 bases, and 23 bases separated the two germline ends. Germline V gene lookup returns CDR1 ENHRY and CDR2 SYGVKD. CDR3 length: 16 amino acids. The CDR3 DNA sequence: TGTGCCATCGGATTAGAACTACAGGATTTTGGCACTGAAGCTTTCTTT. Translated: CAIGLELQDFGTEAFF.

The chain is built from TRBV11-1 and TRBJ2-1, with 9 bases matching TRBD1. There are 14 residues in the CDR3. Germline trimming cut 5 bases from V and 6 bases from J; bases unmatched to any gene: 5. Germline lookup yields CDR1 SGHAT and CDR2 FQDESV (reference sequence). CDR3 sequence (DNA): TGTGCCAGCAGCCCATACAGGGGGCTCAATGAGCAGTTCTTC. It encodes CASSPYRGLNEQFF. The full variable domain, its missing parts supplied by reference TRBV11-1 and TRBJ2-1, is EAEVAQSPRYKITEKSQAVAFWCDPISGHATLYWYRQILGQGPELLVQFQDESVVDDSQLPKDRFSAERLKGVDSTLKIQPAELGDSAMYLCASSPYRGLNEQFFGPGTRLTVL.

This clonotype was recorded a few times. This rearrangement joins TRBV7-8 to TRBJ2-7; D is unresolved. The length of the CDR3 is 14 residues. From germline, CDR1 is SGHVS and CDR2 FQNEAQ. The V and J ends lost 1 base and 5 bases respectively, with 12 bases between them. The CDR3 nucleotides are TGTGCCAGCAGCTTAGTGTTACGTCCCGACGAGCAGTACTTC. Translation gives CASSLVLRPDEQYF.

In its sample, this clonotype was seen a few times. The chain links TRBV7-9 to TRBJ1-5; 11 nucleotides agree with TRBD1. The CDR3 is 14 amino acids. Germline V CDR1 and CDR2: SEHNR, FQNEAQ (reference sequence). With 3 bases clipped from V and 6 bases from J, the junction kept 1 base outside the gene matches. This CDR3 is CASSFGQGAQPQHF. In nucleotides, the CDR3 is TGTGCCAGCAGCTTTGGACAGGGGGCTCAGCCCCAGCATTTT.